This is a list of T cell receptor beta chains from one sample in a study of PD-1 blockade in classical Hodgkin lymphoma. The assay was immunoSEQ multiplex PCR, and TCRdb's table has in-frame clones only and misses some. The sample holds some 30,000 clones, roughly nine tenths seen once. Sequencing used CD4+ T cells from blood. These receptors were obtained from a human donor with classical Hodgkin lymphoma. Each CDR3 is given with its conserved first and last residue. A D gene is named only where the DNA matches it firmly.

>TRBJ2-4|TRBV7-9|-
CASSLVGQRLAKNIQYF
>TRBJ2-2|TRBV5-1|TRBD2
CASSLTGLAGTTGELFF
>TRBJ1-2|TRBV4-1|-
CASSQAWGGYGYTF
>TRBJ2-5|TRBV9|-
CASSPSAAVAQETQYF
>TRBJ2-1|TRBV5-1|-
CASSLSQGYNEQFF
>TRBJ2-1|TRBV9|TRBD2
CASSYLPASGSPNEQFF
>TRBJ2-2|TRBV5-5|-
CASSPRALTANTGELFF
>TRBJ1-2|TRBV28|-
CATTPRDNYGYTF
>TRBJ2-3|TRBV27|-
CASSPVGDTQYF
>TRBJ2-1|TRBV4-2|TRBD2
CASSQPPGRDRNEQFF